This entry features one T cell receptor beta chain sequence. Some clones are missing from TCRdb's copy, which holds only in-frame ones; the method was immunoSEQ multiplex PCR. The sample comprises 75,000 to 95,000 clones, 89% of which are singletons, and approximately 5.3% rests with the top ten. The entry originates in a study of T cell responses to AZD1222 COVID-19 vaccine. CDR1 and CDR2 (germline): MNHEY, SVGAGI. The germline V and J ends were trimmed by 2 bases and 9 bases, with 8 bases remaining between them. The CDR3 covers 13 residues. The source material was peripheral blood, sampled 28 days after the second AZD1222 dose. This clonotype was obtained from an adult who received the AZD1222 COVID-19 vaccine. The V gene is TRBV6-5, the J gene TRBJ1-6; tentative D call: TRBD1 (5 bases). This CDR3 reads CASSYGTASPLHF. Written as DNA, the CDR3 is TGTGCCAGCAGTTACGGGACGGCTTCACCCCTCCACTTT.